The rows below give T cell receptor beta chains drawn from one sample of a study of T-cell reconstitution after alpha-beta-depleted transplantation in children. TCRdb ran MiXCR on the PCR reads and lists one entry per CDR3 protein. The data hold 300,000 or so distinct CDR3 sequences, with over 20% observed a single time. The input for sequencing was PBMCs, mostly from graft donor cells, taken 180 days after TCRalphabeta/CD19-depleted stem cell transplant. These receptors originate from a male patient younger than 18 who had a stem cell transplant for acute lymphoblastic leukemia, so the T cells may come from the graft donor. Each CDR3 is given without its conserved first and last residue.

TRBJ1-2 | TRBV6-1 | ASRTPGGANYGYT
TRBJ1-5 | TRBV27 | ASSSLWGRASNQPQH
TRBJ2-7 | TRBV12-3/TRBV12-4 | ASSSSPSGSSYEQY
TRBJ1-2 | TRBV4-2 | ASSQDGGDHYGYT
TRBJ2-3 | TRBV18 | ASSGTSTDTQY
TRBJ2-2 | TRBV7-9 | ASSPQGSGELF
TRBJ2-5 | TRBV10-3 | AISVASQGDVTQY
TRBJ1-2 | TRBV12-3/TRBV12-4 | ASSPPHGRGRHGYT
TRBJ2-1 | TRBV7-8 | ASSLAPGQINEQF
TRBJ2-2 | TRBV7-8 | ASSFPGQETTGELF
TRBJ2-7 | TRBV15 | ATSRDTSVGVEQY
TRBJ2-7 | TRBV11-2 | ASSLRSTGKVNEQY
TRBJ2-3 | TRBV10-1 | ASRGNTDTQY
TRBJ2-5 | TRBV7-8 | ASSLVAKTQY
TRBJ2-2 | TRBV7-9 | ASSLVLAGEGTGELF
TRBJ1-5 | TRBV13 | ASSLGQGHQPQH
TRBJ2-5 | TRBV7-8 | ASSPGNAKTQY
TRBJ2-3 | TRBV12-3/TRBV12-4 | ASSFGGTGGATDTQY
TRBJ2-7 | TRBV20-1 | SGREENEQY
TRBJ2-3 | TRBV5-1 | ASSSHALDTQY
TRBJ2-3 | TRBV12-3/TRBV12-4 | ASSLGFTDTQY
TRBJ1-2 | TRBV27 | ASSYGLRDSYYGYT
TRBJ2-1 | TRBV5-1 | ASRVDASGYNEQF
TRBJ2-4 | TRBV20-1 | SSQGFQPGLAGGRAKNIQY
TRBJ1-4 | TRBV20-1 | SARQGTSRGEKLF
TRBJ2-1 | TRBV29-1 | SVEDTLMANEQF
TRBJ2-1 | TRBV5-1 | ASSLGAAGAYNEQF
TRBJ2-1 | TRBV4-1 | ASSRGKGRMDEQF
TRBJ1-2 | TRBV5-1 | ASSLGGTDGYT
TRBJ2-3 | TRBV18 | ASSPRGAAFTDTQY
TRBJ2-7 | TRBV5-1 | ASSPGTGISYEQY